One sample yielded the 8 T cell receptor beta chains listed below, sequenced in a study of T cells in Graves' hyperthyroidism and ophthalmopathy. The investigators amplified TCR beta CDR3 regions from RNA transcripts. HTBI primers drove first-round RT-PCR of the TCR CDR3. MiXCR, applied by TCRdb to the multiplex PCR reads, yields one record per CDR3 protein. The table has about 350,000 distinct CDR3 sequences, around 15% seen once. The specimen sequenced was blood. Source of these receptors: a middle-aged woman with Graves' ophthalmopathy.

This clonotype has ten or more counts. The CDR3 nucleotides read TGTGCCAGCAGTCACGCAGGGGTTGTATCCATGAACACTGAAGCTTTCTTT. Encoded protein: CASSHAGVVSMNTEAFF. This sequence joins TRBV27 and TRBJ1-1, with D tentatively TRBD1 (6 bases). Trimming pared 5 bases from V and 0 bases from J, leaving 19 bases between. CDR3 length: 17 residues. Germline CDR1 reads MNHEY; CDR2 reads SMNVEV (reference sequence).

This clonotype was picked up a small number of times. The chain couples TRBV3-1 to TRBJ1-5, with 8 bases fitting TRBD1. The germline V gene encodes CDR1 LGHDT and CDR2 YNNKEL (reference sequence). V lost 5 bases, J lost 7 bases, and 10 bases stayed unmatched. This CDR3 has 15 amino acids. The CDR3 nucleotides read TGTGCCAGCAGCAAGACAGGGGCCCCCTGGCAGCCCCAGCATTTT. Translating gives CASSKTGAPWQPQHF.

The V and J genes are TRBV20-1 and TRBJ1-1, with D perhaps matching TRBD1 (5 bases). With 3 bases removed from V and 0 bases from J, the gap between germline ends came to 11 bases. This CDR3 has 14 residues. The germline CDR1 and CDR2 sequences are DFQATT and SNEGSKA (reference sequence). The CDR3 loop reads CSASDRTMNTEAFF. DNA of the CDR3: TGCAGTGCTAGTGACAGAACTATGAACACTGAAGCTTTCTTT.

This clonotype was counted at least ten times. This sequence joins TRBV12-3 or TRBV12-4 and TRBJ1-4; 7 nucleotides agree with TRBD1. The V and J ends lost 5 bases and 7 bases, in that order; junction bases with no gene match: 7. CDR3 length equals 14 residues. The CDR3 sequence: CASSLDRVGEKLFF. In DNA form, the CDR3 reads TGTGCCAGCAGTCTCGACAGGGTTGGTGAAAAACTGTTTTTT.

At least ten counts were recorded for this clonotype. V and J are TRBV6-2 or TRBV6-3 and TRBJ2-1; D remains ambiguous. CDR3 length: 15 amino acids. Germline lookup yields CDR1 MNHEY and CDR2 SVGEGT. V lost 5 bases and J lost 0, with 11 bases in between. CDR3 residues: CASSPSSSSYNEQFF. Here the CDR3 DNA reads TGTGCCAGCAGTCCTAGTTCCTCCTCCTACAATGAGCAGTTCTTC.

Many counts were recorded for this clonotype. V usage is TRBV18 and J usage is TRBJ1-2; 7 bases map to TRBD1. Germline CDR1 is KGHSH and CDR2 is LQKENI. Trimming took 5 bases from V and 7 from J; bases not matched to a gene: 4. The CDR3 extends over 12 amino acids. Written as DNA, the CDR3 is TGTGCCAGCTCAGGACAGGTATCTGGCTACACCTTC. Protein product: CASSGQVSGYTF.

In this sample, this clonotype turned up a few times. The chain has TRBV25-1 and TRBJ2-7; TRBD2 matches at 13 bases. Per the germline V gene, CDR1 is MGHDK and CDR2 is SYGVNS. The CDR3 is 20 residues long. V was pared by 6 bases and J by 0 bases, with 17 bases of the junction left unmatched. The CDR3 loop reads CASSDKTSGRPSRSSYEQYF. The CDR3 DNA sequence: TGTGCCAGCAGCGATAAGACTAGCGGGAGGCCGAGTAGAAGCTCCTACGAGCAGTACTTC.

This clonotype was seen ten or more times. This sequence joins TRBV7-8 and TRBJ1-2; D possibly corresponds to TRBD1 (6 bases). V gave up 5 bases and J gave up 7 bases, with 14 bases separating them. The germline CDR1 and CDR2 sequences are SGHVS and FQNEAQ. CDR3 length: 13 amino acids. The CDR3 protein is CASSLNSGAGYTF. The CDR3 DNA sequence: TGTGCCAGCAGCCTAAATTCAGGGGCTGGCTACACCTTC.